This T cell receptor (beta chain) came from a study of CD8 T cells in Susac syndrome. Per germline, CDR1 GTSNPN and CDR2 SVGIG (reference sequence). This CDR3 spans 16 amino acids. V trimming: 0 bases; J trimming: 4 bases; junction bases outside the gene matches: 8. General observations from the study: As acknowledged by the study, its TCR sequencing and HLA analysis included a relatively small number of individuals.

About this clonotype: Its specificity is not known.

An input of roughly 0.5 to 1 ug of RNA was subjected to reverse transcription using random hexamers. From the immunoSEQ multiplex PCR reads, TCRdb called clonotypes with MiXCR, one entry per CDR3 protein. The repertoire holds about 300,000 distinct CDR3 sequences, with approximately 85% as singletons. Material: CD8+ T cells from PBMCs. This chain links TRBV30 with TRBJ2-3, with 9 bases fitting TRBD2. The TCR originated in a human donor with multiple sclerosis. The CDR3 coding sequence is TGTGCCTGGAGTGTACGGGGGCGGGAGGGAGCAGATACGCAGTATTTT. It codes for CAWSVRGREGADTQYF.